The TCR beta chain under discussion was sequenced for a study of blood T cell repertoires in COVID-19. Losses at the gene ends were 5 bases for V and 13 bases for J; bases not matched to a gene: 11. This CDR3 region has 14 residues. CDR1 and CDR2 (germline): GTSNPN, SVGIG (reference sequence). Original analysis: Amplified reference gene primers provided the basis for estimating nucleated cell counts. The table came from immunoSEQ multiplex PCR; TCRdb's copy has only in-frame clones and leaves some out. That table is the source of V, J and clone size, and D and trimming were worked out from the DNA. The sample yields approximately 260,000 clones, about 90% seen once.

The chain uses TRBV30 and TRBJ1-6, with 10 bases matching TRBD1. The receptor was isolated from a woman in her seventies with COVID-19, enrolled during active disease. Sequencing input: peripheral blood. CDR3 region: CAWGQGQGGFPLHF. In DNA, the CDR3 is TGTGCCTGGGGGCAAGGACAGGGGGGGTTCCCCCTCCACTTT.